One sample yielded the 25 T cell receptor beta chains listed below, sequenced in a study of regulatory T cells in long-lasting Graves disease. Time point given: persistent/refractory GD, antithyroid drugs over 5 years with positive TRAb. The TCR library was made from RNA extracted from PBMCs. Arm-PCR of CDR3 regions and iRepertoire HTBI primers were used to build TCR beta libraries. Using its own MiXCR run on the multiplex PCR reads, TCRdb lists one record per CDR3 protein. The sample lists nearly 350,000 distinct CDR3 sequences, about 20% seen once, with roughly 29% in the top ten. The sequences come from peripheral blood mononuclear cells (PBMCs), collected when the disease was refractory, from a patient treated with antithyroid drugs. These receptors came from a female donor with Graves disease.

This clonotype has only a few counts. The genes are TRBV7-2 and TRBJ2-5, with no clear D. Germline values: CDR1 SGHTA, CDR2 FQGNSA. The CDR3 sequence is 13 residues long. Trimming cost V 7 bases and J 2 bases, with 11 bases left between them. In DNA, the CDR3 is TGTGCCAGCACCCGGACGCAGCAAGAGACCCAGTACTTC. Protein sequence: CASTRTQQETQYF.

The chain has TRBV15 and TRBJ2-5; D perhaps matches TRBD2 (7 bases). Germline CDR1 LNHNV, CDR2 YYDKDF (reference sequence). V was trimmed by 0 bases and J by 5 bases, leaving 19 bases between them. The CDR3 totals 17 residues. CDR3 region: CATSRDIWQGRGETQYF. The CDR3 DNA reads TGTGCCACCAGCAGAGATATATGGCAGGGGAGGGGGGAGACCCAGTACTTC.

The CDR3 here is CASSQVGRGALSYNSPLHF. The CDR3 region has the DNA TGTGCCAGCAGCCAAGTGGGCAGGGGTGCCCTCTCCTATAATTCACCCCTCCACTTT. The gene calls are TRBV14 and TRBJ1-6; possibly TRBD1 for D (6 bases). Germline lookup yields CDR1 SGHDN and CDR2 FVKESK. Trimming took 1 base from V and 0 from J, leaving 16 bases between them. CDR3 size: 19 residues.

The J gene is TRBJ2-7, the V gene TRBV7-2; TRBD2 matches at 10 bases. In germline, CDR1 is SGHTA, CDR2 FQGNSA. This CDR3 is built from 17 residues. V shed 5 bases and J 0 bases; nucleotides not matched to a gene: 10. CDR3 nucleotides: TGTGCCAGCAGCGGGCGGGGGACTAGCGTGAGCTCCTACGAGCAGTACTTC. Translation: CASSGRGTSVSSYEQYF.

This clonotype was seen at least ten times. V is TRBV7-8 and J is TRBJ2-5; tentatively, D is TRBD2 (7 bases). In germline, CDR1 is SGHVS, CDR2 FQNEAQ. V gave up 5 bases and J gave up 5 bases, with 15 bases separating them. This CDR3 region has 14 residues. The CDR3 region is CASSEGGGRETQYF. The CDR3 bases are TGTGCCAGCAGCGAGGGAGGGGGAAGGGAGACCCAGTACTTC.

This clonotype was recorded at least ten times. The chain employs TRBV12-3 or TRBV12-4 and TRBJ2-7, with 9 bases aligning to TRBD2. J gave up 0 bases and V 5 bases, and 11 bases lay outside the gene matches. The CDR3 runs 17 residues. CDR3 region: CASSRSGTSGLSYEQYF. The CDR3 nucleotides are TGTGCCAGCAGTCGGTCAGGCACTAGCGGGCTCTCCTACGAGCAGTACTTC.

The chain couples TRBV4-1 to TRBJ1-2; a weak D match, TRBD1 (6 bases). V gave up 2 bases and J gave up 4 bases, with 17 bases separating them. Per the germline V gene, CDR1 is MGHRA and CDR2 is YSYEKL. The CDR3 runs to 16 residues. The CDR3 region is CASSQKTRQAGYGYTF. The CDR3 DNA reads as TGCGCCAGCAGCCAAAAAACACGACAGGCCGGCTATGGCTACACCTTC.

The CDR3 sequence is CATSDLGNWNTGELFF. Written as DNA, the CDR3 is TGTGCCACCAGTGATTTGGGTAACTGGAACACCGGGGAGCTGTTTTTT. This chain connects TRBV24-1 to TRBJ2-2; D is unclear. Between the trimmed V and J ends, which lost 0 bases and 1 base, there was a span of 8 bases. The CDR3 sequence is 16 residues long. CDR1 is KGHDR, CDR2 SFDVKD, per germline.

The table lists this clonotype with many counts. The gene calls are TRBV3-1 and TRBJ1-5; D gene unclear. Trimming pared 1 base from V and 0 bases from J, leaving 19 bases between. Germline assignment: CDR1 LGHDT and CDR2 YNNKEL (reference sequence). There are 19 residues in the CDR3. The CDR3 DNA sequence: TGTGCCAGCAGCCAAGGAATTCCGCGATACGGTTATAGCAATCAGCCCCAGCATTTT. It encodes CASSQGIPRYGYSNQPQHF.

This clonotype was counted at least ten times. This chain links TRBV2 with TRBJ2-2; D remains ambiguous. The CDR3 has 16 residues. Per the germline V gene, CDR1 is SNHLY and CDR2 is FYNNEI. Deletions cut 4 bases from V and 6 bases from J, with 18 bases between. The CDR3 DNA reads TGTGCCAGCAGTGTGGCCGAACTAAGTTACGCCGGGGAGCTGTTTTTT. It is translated as CASSVAELSYAGELFF.

This clonotype was counted between two and nine times. The chain recombines TRBV18 with TRBJ2-6; D possibly corresponds to TRBD1 (6 bases). Deletions cut 6 bases from V and 2 bases from J, with 23 bases between. The length of the CDR3 is 19 residues. Per germline, CDR1 KGHSH and CDR2 LQKENI. Written as DNA, the CDR3 is TGTGCCAGCTCGCTACGTCCCCAGGGGCAATGGACTGGGGCCAACGTCCTGACTTTC. This codes for CASSLRPQGQWTGANVLTF.

In regard to this clonotype: This sequence may be a read error, since a much larger clone differs from it by one base. As the CDR3 is not closed by the conserved phenylalanine or tryptophan, this likely results from a read error. The chain links TRBV11-2 to TRBJ2-7; 9 nucleotides align to TRBD2. CDR3 length: 15 amino acids. Per the germline V gene, CDR1 is SGHAT and CDR2 is FQNNGV. V shed 1 base and J 2 bases; nucleotides not matched to a gene: 3. The chain's CDR3 is CASSLGLAATYEQYL. The CDR3 coding sequence is TGTGCCAGCAGCTTAGGACTAGCGGCTACCTACGAGCAGTACCTC.

At least ten counts were recorded for this clonotype. The J gene is TRBJ2-1, the V gene TRBV20-1; 13 bases are shared with TRBD2. The CDR3 contains 18 residues. Trimming cost V 6 bases and J 0 bases; bases outside gene matches: 11. Germline CDR1 reads DFQATT; CDR2 reads SNEGSKA (reference sequence). In DNA form, the CDR3 reads TGCAGTGCAAGACCGGGACTAGCGGGACTGGTCTCCTACAATGAGCAGTTCTTC. Encoded protein: CSARPGLAGLVSYNEQFF.

The chain employs TRBV12-3 or TRBV12-4 and TRBJ2-7, with 10 bases lining up with TRBD1. V lost 6 bases to trimming and J lost 2 bases; unmatched junction nucleotides: 7. The CDR3 sequence is 15 residues long. The CDR3 nucleotides are TGTGCCAGCAGCTTGGGCGGGACAGGGGCCTACGAGCAGTACTTC. Translating it yields CASSLGGTGAYEQYF.

To note about this clonotype: This CDR3 is missing its conserved last phenylalanine or tryptophan, likely due to a read error. The chain is built from TRBV7-9 and TRBJ1-2; D remains unclear. CDR3 length: 13 residues. Germline CDR1 is SEHNR and CDR2 is FQNEAQ (reference sequence). CDR3: CTSSPTTIYGYTL. Written as DNA, the CDR3 is TGTACCAGCAGCCCCACCACGATCTATGGCTACACCCTC.

This clonotype was seen many times. The chain carries TRBV7-9 and TRBJ1-1; a weak D match, TRBD1 (5 bases). The CDR3 covers 14 residues. The germline V and J ends were trimmed by 6 bases and 1 base, with 12 bases remaining between them. The germline V gene encodes CDR1 SEHNR and CDR2 FQNEAQ (reference sequence). This chain's CDR3 is CASRKGLSNTEAFF. CDR3 sequence (DNA): TGTGCCAGCAGAAAGGGGCTGTCGAACACTGAAGCTTTCTTT.

The CDR3 DNA reads TGCGCCAGCACACCCGGTGCTCCGGGGGAGACCCAGTACTTC. The encoded protein is CASTPGAPGETQYF. The chain uses TRBV5-1 and TRBJ2-5, with a tentative D call TRBD2 (5 bases). Per germline, CDR1 SGHRS and CDR2 YFSETQ. The V end lost 6 bases, the J end lost 5 bases, and 17 bases lay between the germline ends. The CDR3 is made up of 14 amino acids.

A few counts support this clonotype. The CDR3 loop is CASSIRSWQGARQPQHF. CDR3 bases: TGTGCCAGTAGTATCCGATCTTGGCAGGGGGCCCGACAGCCCCAGCATTTT. This chain connects TRBV19 to TRBJ1-5; 8 positions agree with TRBD1. The CDR3 consists of 17 residues. Unmatched junction bases numbered 14, after V lost 3 bases and J lost 7 bases. CDR1 and CDR2 (germline): LNHDA, SQIVND (reference sequence).

This clonotype showed up many times. The chain employs TRBV12-3 or TRBV12-4 and TRBJ1-1; possibly TRBD1 for D (6 bases). V lost 10 bases and J lost 1, with 22 bases in between. The CDR3 runs to 16 residues. CDR3 amino acids: CATTGWGARWNTEAFF. DNA for the CDR3: TGTGCCACCACCGGGTGGGGGGCGAGGTGGAACACTGAAGCTTTCTTT.

This clonotype occurred many times. The gene calls are TRBV28 and TRBJ2-7; either TRBD1 or TRBD2 may supply D (5 bases each). The CDR3 totals 16 residues. V was trimmed by 4 bases and J by 0 bases, leaving 16 bases between them. CDR1 and CDR2 (germline): MDHEN, SYDVKM. CDR3 nucleotides: TGTGCCAGCAGTTACGAGGAGGTGGGGACCTCCTACGAGCAGTACTTC. Protein: CASSYEEVGTSYEQYF.

This clonotype was picked up a small number of times. The V and J genes are TRBV9 and TRBJ2-2; 8 bases are a match to TRBD1. Germline CDR1 SGDLS, CDR2 YYNGEE. The CDR3 consists of 17 residues. After removal of 4 bases from V and 1 base from J, the junction contained 9 bases not matched to a gene. DNA for the CDR3: TGTGCCAGCAGCAACCAACAGGGGGGCTGGAACACCGGGGAGCTGTTTTTT. Its protein product is CASSNQQGGWNTGELFF.

Many counts were recorded for this clonotype. Its ends do not fully match the called genes, so a read error is possible. The rearrangement uses TRBV2 and TRBJ2-7; D ambiguous. This CDR3 contains 12 residues. The germline V gene has CDR1 SNHLY and CDR2 FYNNEI. The CDR3 DNA reads as TGTGCCAGCAATATCCACTCCGACGAGCAGTACTTC. The encoded protein is CASNIHSDEQYF.

This clonotype has a count of ten or more. The chain recombines TRBV2 with TRBJ1-1; no clear D gene. This CDR3 spans 13 amino acids. Germline lookup yields CDR1 SNHLY and CDR2 FYNNEI. Trimming removed 10 bases from V and 1 base from J, with 13 bases in between. CDR3 in DNA: TGTGCCACCTCTGTTTGGGGGAACACTGAAGCTTTCTTT. Protein product: CATSVWGNTEAFF.

This clonotype was seen at least ten times. The gene calls are TRBV20-1 and TRBJ1-1; D is undetermined. V was cut by 3 bases and J by 1 base, with 9 bases left in between. Per germline, CDR1 DFQATT and CDR2 SNEGSKA (reference sequence). This CDR3 comprises 13 residues. CDR3 nucleotide sequence: TGCAGTGCTAGTCCTTATAAGAACACTGAAGCTTTCTTT. This translates into CSASPYKNTEAFF.

Of note for this clonotype: A far larger clone is only one base removed, so a read error is likely. The gene calls are TRBV3-1 and TRBJ2-7; unclear D gene. Germline V lookup: CDR1 LGHDT, CDR2 YNNKEL (reference sequence). Trimming left V 3 bases short and J 3 bases short, with 9 bases between. This CDR3 has 13 residues. CDR3 sequence (DNA): TGTGCCAGCAGCCAGGACCTGAACTACGAGCAGTACTTC. This translates into CASSQDLNYEQYF.